This record concerns one T cell receptor (beta chain) sequence. Data came from immunoSEQ multiplex PCR; TCRdb stores just in-frame clones and leaves some out. Of under 60,000 clones in the sample, around 87% were seen once. The sample is drawn from a study of OX40 agonist ivuxolimab in advanced cancers. This CDR3 region has 12 residues. Germline-derived CDR1 and CDR2 are MNHNS and SASEGT. Trimming took 5 bases from V and 1 from J, leaving 5 bases between them. The sequence was collected from an adult with an advanced solid tumor such as melanoma, head and neck, liver or kidney cancer. The sequencing used CD4+ or CD8+ T cells sorted from blood, collected in a trial of the OX40 agonist ivuxolimab. V and J are TRBV6-1 and TRBJ1-1; D is unresolved. The CDR3 region is CASSLTNTEAFF. The CDR3 DNA follows: TGTGCCAGCAGTCTTACGAACACTGAAGCTTTCTTT.